This T cell receptor beta chain is from a study of cytomegalovirus exposure and HLA in healthy donors. Study results and limitations: Earlier analysis found most TCR beta V segments productive about 87% or about 30% of the time. Rarity characterized most TCR sequences, yet some public TCRs appeared in many donors.

The CDR3 consists of 15 residues. Germline V lookup: CDR1 SGHTA, CDR2 FQGTGA. After removal of 5 bases from V and 7 bases from J, the junction contained 5 bases not matched to a gene. As regards this clone: What it binds is not known.

The PCR had 60 Vbeta and 13 Jbeta primers. Assay used: immunoSEQ multiplex PCR; TCRdb lists only in-frame clones, some missing. The sample includes some 140,000 clones, 80% to 85% seen only once; the top ten take 1% to 1.5%. Sequencing input: PBMCs. The chain employs TRBV7-3 and TRBJ2-2; TRBD2 matches at 12 bases. The clonotype originates from a male donor in good health and CMV-seropositive. This CDR3 reads CASSLALAGGGELFF. The DNA of the CDR3 is TGTGCCAGCAGCCTAGCACTAGCGGGAGGCGGGGAGCTGTTTTTT.